This T cell receptor beta chain was obtained from a study of human T cells and chemical hapten exposure. This clonotype was observed at least ten times. Its antigen is undetermined. The time point was: healthy volunteer bleed at 6 weeks. The authors' total RNA extraction used unfractionated whole blood. Trimming stripped 7 bases from V and 10 bases from J, with 17 bases between. The CDR3 sequence is 12 residues long. TCRdb re-called the RACE reads with MiXCR, one entry per CDR3 protein. The data contain roughly 80,000 distinct CDR3 sequences, about 8.6% of them singletons. Regarding the study as a whole: After DPC sensitization, TCRs above 1 in 1000 frequency showed no change.

The origin of this receptor is a female donor in good health. Some clones in this sample may be carry-over from other donors' samples. The specimen sequenced was whole blood. This chain joins TRBV12-3 or TRBV12-4 and TRBJ2-7; D is unresolved. The CDR3 loop reads CASTLDGVGQYF. The CDR3 coding sequence is TGTGCCAGCACCTTAGACGGAGTTGGCCAGTACTTC.